These T cell receptor beta chains were read from a single sample in a study of T-cell reconstitution after alpha-beta-depleted transplantation in children. In TCRdb, the PCR reads were re-called with MiXCR into one record per CDR3 protein. The sample lists 450,000 to 600,000 distinct CDR3 sequences; roughly 18% were seen once. The sequenced sample was PBMCs from the stem cell graft donor, obtained from the stem cell graft. Receptor source: a human donor who donated a stem cell graft to a child with acute lymphoblastic leukemia. Both conserved end residues are part of each CDR3. The order of the fields is CDR3 DNA, CDR3 protein, V gene, clone size, J gene, D gene. A D gene is named only where the DNA matches it firmly. Not all rows give a size; the values are once, few, many and, for expanded clones, a class.

CDR3 DNA: TGTGCCAGCACTACCCCAGCCCCCTTCAATGAGCAGTTCTTC
CDR3 protein: CASTTPAPFNEQFF
V gene: TRBV12-3/TRBV12-4
clone size: few
J gene: TRBJ2-1
D gene: -

CDR3 DNA: TGTGCCAGCAGACGTAGAAACACCGGGGAGCTGTTTTTT
CDR3 protein: CASRRRNTGELFF
V gene: TRBV7-2
clone size: -
J gene: TRBJ2-2
D gene: -

CDR3 DNA: TGTGCCAGCAGTTTCTCTCGGACAGATACCTACGAGCAGTACTTC
CDR3 protein: CASSFSRTDTYEQYF
V gene: TRBV27
clone size: many
J gene: TRBJ2-7
D gene: -

CDR3 DNA: TGTGCCAGCAGTGATGGGGGCCAGACCCAGTACTTC
CDR3 protein: CASSDGGQTQYF
V gene: TRBV25-1
clone size: -
J gene: TRBJ2-5
D gene: -

CDR3 DNA: TGTGCCAGCAGTTACGATCCTAGCGGGGTTCTGAACACCGGGGAGCTGTTTTTT
CDR3 protein: CASSYDPSGVLNTGELFF
V gene: TRBV6-5
clone size: -
J gene: TRBJ2-2
D gene: TRBD2

CDR3 DNA: TGTGCCAGCAGTGCCCCGGGACTAGCCGTCAATGAGCAGTTCTTC
CDR3 protein: CASSAPGLAVNEQFF
V gene: TRBV6-1
clone size: -
J gene: TRBJ2-1
D gene: TRBD2

CDR3 DNA: TGTGCCAGCAGCCCGTGGGGGGGGCCTGGAATGAACACTGAAGCTTTCTTT
CDR3 protein: CASSPWGGPGMNTEAFF
V gene: TRBV7-3
clone size: few
J gene: TRBJ1-1
D gene: -

CDR3 DNA: TGTGCCAGCAGCCCCCCGGCAGGGACGAAGGAGACCCAGTACTTC
CDR3 protein: CASSPPAGTKETQYF
V gene: TRBV7-2
clone size: -
J gene: TRBJ2-5
D gene: -

CDR3 DNA: TGTGCCAGCAGCCGCTGGGGGGAGGGGAGCACTGACGCTTTCTTT
CDR3 protein: CASSRWGEGSTDAFF
V gene: TRBV14
clone size: -
J gene: TRBJ1-1
D gene: -

CDR3 DNA: TGCAGCGTTGAGAGGACGGTGAACACTGAAGCTTTCTTT
CDR3 protein: CSVERTVNTEAFF
V gene: TRBV29-1
clone size: few
J gene: TRBJ1-1
D gene: -

CDR3 DNA: TGTGCCAGCAGTGATCCCGGAGGGCGACAGAACACTGAAGCTTTCTTT
CDR3 protein: CASSDPGGRQNTEAFF
V gene: TRBV6-1
clone size: few
J gene: TRBJ1-1
D gene: -

CDR3 DNA: TGTGCCATCAGTGATGCGGGGACCCCGGACGAGCAGTACTTC
CDR3 protein: CAISDAGTPDEQYF
V gene: TRBV10-3
clone size: -
J gene: TRBJ2-7
D gene: -

CDR3 DNA: TGCAGCGTAAATGGACTAGCGGGCACAGATACGCAGTATTTT
CDR3 protein: CSVNGLAGTDTQYF
V gene: TRBV29-1
clone size: -
J gene: TRBJ2-3
D gene: TRBD2

CDR3 DNA: TGTGCCAGCAGTTTGATTGGCAGCCGCTACTACGAGCAGTACTTC
CDR3 protein: CASSLIGSRYYEQYF
V gene: TRBV27
clone size: few
J gene: TRBJ2-7
D gene: -

CDR3 DNA: TGTGCCAGCAGACGGGCCGGGACAGCTATTAATGAAAAACTGTTTTTT
CDR3 protein: CASRRAGTAINEKLFF
V gene: TRBV6-1
clone size: few
J gene: TRBJ1-4
D gene: TRBD1

CDR3 DNA: TGTGCCAGCAGCCAAGATGTGGGGGGGAGAAACACAGATACGCAGTATTTT
CDR3 protein: CASSQDVGGRNTDTQYF
V gene: TRBV4-2
clone size: -
J gene: TRBJ2-3
D gene: TRBD2

CDR3 DNA: TGTGCCAGCACCATAGCGGGAGGGCCTAATGAGCAGTTCTTC
CDR3 protein: CASTIAGGPNEQFF
V gene: TRBV6-1
clone size: many
J gene: TRBJ2-1
D gene: TRBD2

CDR3 DNA: TGTGCCAGCAGCGATAGAGCGGGAGCGGTAGATACGCAGTATTTT
CDR3 protein: CASSDRAGAVDTQYF
V gene: TRBV9
clone size: many
J gene: TRBJ2-3
D gene: TRBD2

CDR3 DNA: TGCAGTGCTAGTGGGGGACAGGGCCCTTATAGCAATCAGCCCCAGCATTTT
CDR3 protein: CSASGGQGPYSNQPQHF
V gene: TRBV20-1
clone size: -
J gene: TRBJ1-5
D gene: TRBD1

CDR3 DNA: TGTGCCAGCAGTCGACAGGTTAGCACAGATACGCAGTATTTT
CDR3 protein: CASSRQVSTDTQYF
V gene: TRBV27
clone size: -
J gene: TRBJ2-3
D gene: -

CDR3 DNA: TGTGCCAGCTCACCGACTGGACTTAGACAAGAGACCCAGTACTTC
CDR3 protein: CASSPTGLRQETQYF
V gene: TRBV18
clone size: -
J gene: TRBJ2-5
D gene: -

CDR3 DNA: TGTGCCTGGAGTGTGGGCGACTACGAGCAGTACTTC
CDR3 protein: CAWSVGDYEQYF
V gene: TRBV30
clone size: few
J gene: TRBJ2-7
D gene: -